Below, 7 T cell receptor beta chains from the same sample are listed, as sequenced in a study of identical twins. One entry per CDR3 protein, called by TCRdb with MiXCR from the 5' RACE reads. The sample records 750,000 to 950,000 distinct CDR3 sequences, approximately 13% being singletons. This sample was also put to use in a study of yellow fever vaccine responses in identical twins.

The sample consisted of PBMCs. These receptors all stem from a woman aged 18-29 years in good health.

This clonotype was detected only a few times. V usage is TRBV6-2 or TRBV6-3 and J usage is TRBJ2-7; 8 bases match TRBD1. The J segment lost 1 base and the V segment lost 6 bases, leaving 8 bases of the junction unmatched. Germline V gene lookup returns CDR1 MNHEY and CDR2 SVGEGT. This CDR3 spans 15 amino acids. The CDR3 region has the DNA TGTGCCAGCAGCCTCACAGGGGGAGCGTCCTACGAGCAGTACGTC. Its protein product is CASSLTGGASYEQYV.

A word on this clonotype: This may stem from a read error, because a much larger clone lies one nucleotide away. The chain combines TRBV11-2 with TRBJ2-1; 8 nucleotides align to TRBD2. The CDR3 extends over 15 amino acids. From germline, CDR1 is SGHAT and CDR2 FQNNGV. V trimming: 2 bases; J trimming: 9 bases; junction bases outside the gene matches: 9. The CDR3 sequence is CASSLSSGGNSEQFF. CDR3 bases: TGTGCCAGCAGCTTAAGCAGCGGGGGTAACAGTGAGCAGTTCTTC.

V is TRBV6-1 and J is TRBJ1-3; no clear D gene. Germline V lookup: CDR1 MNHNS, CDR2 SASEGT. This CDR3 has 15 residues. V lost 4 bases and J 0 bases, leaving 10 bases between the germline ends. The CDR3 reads CASSGVPNSGNTIYF. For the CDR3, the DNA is TGTGCCAGCAGTGGGGTTCCGAACTCTGGAAACACCATATATTTT.

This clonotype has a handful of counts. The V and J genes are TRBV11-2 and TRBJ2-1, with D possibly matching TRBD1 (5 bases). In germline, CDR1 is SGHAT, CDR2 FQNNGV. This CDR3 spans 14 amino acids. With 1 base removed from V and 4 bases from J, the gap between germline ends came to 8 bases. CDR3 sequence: CASSLVKGYNEQFF. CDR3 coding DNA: TGTGCCAGCAGCTTAGTGAAGGGGTACAATGAGCAGTTCTTC.

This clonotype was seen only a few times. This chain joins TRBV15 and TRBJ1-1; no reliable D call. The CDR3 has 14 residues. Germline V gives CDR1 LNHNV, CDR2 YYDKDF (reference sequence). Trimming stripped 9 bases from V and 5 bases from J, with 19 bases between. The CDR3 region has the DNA TGTGCCACACTCAGACGAGAGGAGAGTACTGAAGCTTTCTTT. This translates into CATLRREESTEAFF.

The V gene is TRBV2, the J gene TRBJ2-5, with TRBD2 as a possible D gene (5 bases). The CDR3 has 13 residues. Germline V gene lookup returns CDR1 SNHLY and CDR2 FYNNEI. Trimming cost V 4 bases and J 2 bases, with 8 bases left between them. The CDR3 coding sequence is TGTGCCAGCAGTGTAGCGCGTCAAGAGACCCAGTACTTC. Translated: CASSVARQETQYF.

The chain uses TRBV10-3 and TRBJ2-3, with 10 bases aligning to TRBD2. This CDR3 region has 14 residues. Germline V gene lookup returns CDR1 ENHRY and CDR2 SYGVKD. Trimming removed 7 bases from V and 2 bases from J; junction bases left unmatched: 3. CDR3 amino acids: CAITSGGITDTQYF. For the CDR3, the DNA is TGTGCCATCACTAGCGGGGGAATCACAGATACGCAGTATTTT.